This TCR beta chain is from a study of T cells after yellow fever vaccination. Across the whole study: Fractions of low cell number were prepared using SMART-Seq v4 Ultra Low Input.

Overall study results and limits: Contaminants from the bulk population, in the form of abundant clonotypes, could be found in FACS-sorted repertoires.

At least ten counts were recorded for this clonotype. The trim removed 6 bases at V and 3 bases at J, leaving 16 bases unmatched. Germline-derived CDR1 and CDR2 are DFQATT and SNEGSKA (reference sequence). CDR3 length: 17 residues. TCRdb re-derived calls from the 5' RACE reads in MiXCR, one entry per CDR3 protein. The sample records around 25,000 distinct CDR3 sequences, approximately 4.8% being singletons. This TCR came from a man aged 18 to 29 who received the YFV17D yellow fever vaccine. The chain couples TRBV20-1 to TRBJ2-1, with 8 bases fitting TRBD2. Sequencing was performed on PBMCs, either bulk or a sorted T-cell subset (CD4+, CD8+, memory, or dextramer-sorted; not recorded which), taken on the day of the yellow fever booster vaccination. This CDR3 reads CSAHGGGDLANYNEQFF. Written as DNA, the CDR3 is TGCAGTGCCCACGGGGGGGGCGATTTGGCGAACTACAATGAGCAGTTCTTC.